The TCR beta chain described here comes from a study of prognosis after radiotherapy for stage I lung cancer. The genomic DNA TCR beta CDR3 region underwent two rounds of multiplex PCR. Gene-specific primers for each TRBV and TRBJ gene drove first-round PCR. MiXCR, applied by TCRdb to the multiplex PCR reads, yields one record per CDR3 protein. The sample holds approximately 25,000 distinct CDR3 sequences, around 40% seen once. Germline lookup yields CDR1 SGHRS and CDR2 YFSETQ. The CDR3 is 12 residues long. This clonotype has more than one count but fewer than ten. A much larger clonotype is one base distant, so this may be a read error.

The source was PBMCs, collected before or after stereotactic body radiation therapy (not recorded which). The rearrangement joins TRBV5-1 to TRBJ2-5; D ambiguous. The TCR originated in a donor over 45 with non-small cell lung cancer. The CDR3 region is CASILGQETQYF. CDR3 DNA sequence: TGCGCCAGCATCTTGGGCCAAGAGACCCAGTACTTC.